Below, 20 T cell receptor beta chains from the same sample are listed, as sequenced in a study of T cell changes during pregnancy in multiple sclerosis. Repertoires were generated with immunoSEQ multiplex PCR, while TCRdb's copy carries only in-frame clones and drops some. The sample includes tens of thousands of clones, roughly 93% of them seen just once. The sample was peripheral blood, taken in the third trimester of pregnancy. The receptors originated from a female donor with multiple sclerosis, enrolled in a pregnancy study.

The gene calls are TRBV7-2 and TRBJ2-2, with a possible D match to TRBD2 (6 bases). The CDR3 sequence is 17 residues long. V was trimmed by 2 bases and J by 0 bases, leaving 13 bases between them. CDR1 and CDR2 from the germline V gene are SGHTA and FQGNSA. CDR3 protein: CASSLKGGGTNTGELFF. The CDR3 region has the DNA TGTGCCAGCAGCTTAAAGGGTGGGGGGACGAACACCGGGGAGCTGTTTTTT.

Only a few counts were recorded for this clone. J is TRBJ1-2 and V is TRBV10-2, with D possibly TRBD1 on 5 matching bases. The V gene's germline CDR1 is WSHSY and CDR2 SAAADI. This CDR3 is 14 amino acids long. Between the trimmed V and J ends, which lost 6 bases and 4 bases, there was a span of 15 bases. The CDR3 sequence is CASRTRDFVYGYTF. The DNA of the CDR3 is TGCGCCAGCAGAACCCGGGACTTTGTCTATGGCTACACCTTC.

This rearrangement joins TRBV27 to TRBJ2-1; 11 nucleotides align to TRBD2. V trimming: 5 bases; J trimming: 9 bases; junction bases outside the gene matches: 9. This CDR3 comprises 15 residues. From germline, CDR1 is MNHEY and CDR2 SMNVEV (reference sequence). The CDR3 DNA sequence: TGTGCCAGCAGTGTCTTAGCGGGGGGGTGGGGTGAGCAGTTCTTC. Translation gives CASSVLAGGWGEQFF.

The gene calls are TRBV4-3 and TRBJ2-4, with 11 bases matching TRBD2. Unmatched junction bases numbered 3, after V lost 3 bases and J lost 2 bases. Germline CDR1 and CDR2: LGHNA and YSLEER. CDR3 size: 16 residues. CDR3 nucleotide sequence: TGCGCCAGCAGCCATGGGACTAGCGGTTCCAAAAACATTCAGTACTTC. Translated: CASSHGTSGSKNIQYF.

This chain joins TRBV5-5 and TRBJ1-2; D uncertain. Trimming cost V 4 bases and J 7 bases, with 17 bases left between them. The CDR3 has 14 residues. CDR1 is SGHKS, CDR2 YYEKEE, per germline (reference sequence). This chain's CDR3 is CASSPSFGVGGYTF. CDR3 coding DNA: TGTGCCAGCAGCCCAAGTTTCGGAGTGGGTGGCTACACCTTC. The full variable domain, in which reference TRBV5-5 and TRBJ1-2 provide the parts outside the CDR3, is DAGVTQSPTHLIKTRGQQVTLRCSPISGHKSVSWYQQVLGQGPQFIFQYYEKEERGRGNFPDRFSARQFPNYSSELNVNALLLGDSALYLCASSPSFGVGGYTFGSGTRLTVV.

The chain combines TRBV6-1 with TRBJ2-7; D perhaps matches TRBD2 (5 bases). Germline CDR1 reads MNHNS; CDR2 reads SASEGT. The CDR3 spans 15 residues. V lost 3 bases, J lost 7 bases, and 19 bases lay in between. This CDR3 is CASSEELPSPGEQYF. CDR3 nucleotide sequence: TGTGCCAGCAGTGAGGAATTGCCCTCTCCGGGAGAGCAGTACTTC.

The chain carries TRBV15 and TRBJ1-4; maybe TRBD1 (5 bases). Germline CDR1 LNHNV, CDR2 YYDKDF (reference sequence). CDR3 size: 15 residues. Trimming cost V 3 bases and J 4 bases, with 12 bases left between them. CDR3 sequence: CATSRIDRNNEKLFF. In DNA form, the CDR3 reads TGTGCCACCAGCAGGATAGACAGAAATAATGAAAAACTGTTTTTT.

The rearrangement joins TRBV7-9 to TRBJ1-2; tentative D call: TRBD1 (5 bases). The V and J ends lost 2 bases and 8 bases respectively, with 12 bases between them. This CDR3 is 13 amino acids long. CDR1 and CDR2 (germline): SEHNR, FQNEAQ (reference sequence). The CDR3 DNA reads as TGTGCCAGCAGCTTACCTTCAGGGTACGGCTACACCTTC. Protein: CASSLPSGYGYTF.

The chain links TRBV25-1 to TRBJ1-6; possible D gene TRBD1, 6 bases. The ends were cut back, 7 bases at V and 10 bases at J, with 17 bases in the middle. CDR3 size: 14 residues. Germline CDR1 and CDR2: MGHDK and SYGVNS. This CDR3 is CASTPQAGESPLHF. The CDR3, as DNA: TGTGCCAGCACTCCCCAGGCAGGGGAATCACCCCTCCACTTT. Full variable domain (missing parts from reference TRBV25-1 and TRBJ1-6): EADIYQTPRYLVIGTGKKITLECSQTMGHDKMYWYQQDPGMELHLIHYSYGVNSTEKGDLSSESTVSRIRTEHFPLTLESARPSHTSQYLCASTPQAGESPLHFGNGTRLTVT.

V usage is TRBV27 and J usage is TRBJ2-7; TRBD1 matches at 11 bases. Germline lookup yields CDR1 MNHEY and CDR2 SMNVEV (reference sequence). The CDR3 spans 16 residues. V dropped 6 bases and J dropped 4; count of bases not matched to a gene: 11. CDR3 sequence (DNA): TGTGCCAGCAGGGTAACTGGACAGGGGGCATTGTACGAGCAGTACTTC. Amino acids: CASRVTGQGALYEQYF.

V and J are TRBV7-6 and TRBJ2-3; maybe TRBD2 (6 bases). V shed 3 bases and J shed 1 base, with 17 bases lying between them. The CDR3 covers 17 residues. Germline V gene lookup returns CDR1 SGHVS and CDR2 FNYEAQ. CDR3 in DNA: TGTGCCAGCAGCTTTTCGGGGCGGGACCGGGGCACAGATACGCAGTATTTT. Translating it yields CASSFSGRDRGTDTQYF.

This chain connects TRBV19 to TRBJ1-6, with D uncertain. Trimming removed 3 bases from V and 8 bases from J, with 5 bases in between. CDR3 length: 12 amino acids. The germline gives CDR1 LNHDA, CDR2 SQIVND (reference sequence). The chain's CDR3 is CASSIEDSPLHF. The CDR3 DNA reads TGTGCCAGTAGTATTGAGGATTCACCCCTCCACTTT.

V gene TRBV5-6 combines with J gene TRBJ2-5, with TRBD1 matching 7 bases. The germline V gene has CDR1 SGHDT and CDR2 YYEEEE. After removal of 1 base from V and 1 base from J, the junction contained 4 bases not matched to a gene. The CDR3 covers 15 residues. The CDR3 sequence is CASSLWDRSQETQYF. The CDR3 bases are TGTGCCAGCAGCTTGTGGGACAGATCCCAAGAGACCCAGTACTTC.

In this sample, this clone turned up once. V and J are TRBV15 and TRBJ1-2, with a possible D match to TRBD1 (6 bases). Germline V lookup: CDR1 LNHNV, CDR2 YYDKDF (reference sequence). This CDR3 is built from 15 residues. V was shortened by 6 bases and J by 8 bases, with 22 bases between the two germline ends. The chain's CDR3 is CATRGPGQQMGGYTF. CDR3 DNA: TGTGCCACCAGGGGACCAGGACAGCAAATGGGAGGCTACACCTTC.

CDR3 amino acids: CASTSWTEIVYGYTF. CDR3 nucleotide sequence: TGTGCCAGCACCTCCTGGACAGAAATCGTCTATGGCTACACCTTC. The V gene is TRBV28, the J gene TRBJ1-2; a weak D match, TRBD1 (6 bases). Trimming removed 7 bases from V and 4 bases from J, with 19 bases in between. Germline assignment: CDR1 MDHEN and CDR2 SYDVKM. This CDR3 spans 15 amino acids.

The CDR3 nucleotides are TGTGCCAGCAGCTCCCCCTCCTTGGCCTCCTACGAGCAGTACTTC. Amino acids: CASSSPSLASYEQYF. This chain joins TRBV13 and TRBJ2-7, with D uncertain. CDR1 is PRHDT and CDR2 is FYEKMQ in the germline V gene (reference sequence). Trimming removed 4 bases from V and 0 bases from J, with 13 bases in between. This CDR3 comprises 15 residues. Full variable domain (rest looked up from reference TRBV13 and TRBJ2-7): AAGVIQSPRHLIKEKRETATLKCYPIPRHDTVYWYQQGPGQDPQFLISFYEKMQSDKGSIPDRFSAQQFSDYHSELNMSSLELGDSALYFCASSSPSLASYEQYFGPGTRLTVT.

This rearrangement joins TRBV9 to TRBJ1-2; D may be TRBD1 (5 bases). Trimming stripped 0 bases from V and 8 bases from J, with 14 bases between. The germline gives CDR1 SGDLS, CDR2 YYNGEE. This CDR3 has 14 amino acids. The CDR3 reads CASSVGFGQGGYTF. The CDR3 DNA reads TGTGCCAGCAGCGTAGGGTTTGGGCAGGGCGGCTACACCTTC.

This rearrangement joins TRBV27 to TRBJ1-6; the D is unclear. V lost 5 bases, J lost 6 bases, and 17 bases lay in between. In germline, CDR1 is MNHEY, CDR2 SMNVEV (reference sequence). The length of the CDR3 is 16 residues. CDR3 sequence: CASSPFPGVSNSPLHF. In DNA, the CDR3 is TGTGCCAGCAGTCCGTTCCCCGGGGTCTCTAATTCACCCCTCCACTTT.

V and J are TRBV19 and TRBJ2-7; a weak D match, TRBD2 (5 bases). The V end lost 1 base, the J end lost 3 bases, and 10 bases lay between the germline ends. The CDR3 covers 14 residues. Per the germline V gene, CDR1 is LNHDA and CDR2 is SQIVND (reference sequence). The CDR3 DNA reads TGTGCCAGTAGTATAGGGGAGACGGTCTACGAGCAGTACTTC. The encoded protein is CASSIGETVYEQYF.

The V gene is TRBV2, the J gene TRBJ1-4, with a weak D call TRBD1 (5 bases). Trimming removed 7 bases from V and 6 bases from J, with 15 bases in between. Per germline, CDR1 SNHLY and CDR2 FYNNEI. The CDR3 has 14 amino acids. The CDR3 here is CASTTRGGDEKLFF. The DNA of the CDR3 is TGTGCCAGCACTACCCGGGGGGGGGATGAAAAACTGTTTTTT.